This T cell receptor beta chain derives from a study of T cells in women clearing cervical HPV infection. Note on this clone: The read terminates 3 residues ahead of where the CDR3 ends, so the germline J gene completes it.

Average input was about 1.2 ug genomic DNA for immunoSEQ TCR beta CDR3 amplification. Sequencing used immunoSEQ multiplex PCR; TCRdb keeps in-frame clones, though not all of them. The clone table shows just over 20,000 clones, with the ten largest holding approximately 5.3%. The CDR3 is 12 residues long. With V trimmed by 5 bases and J by 4 bases, 1 base remained unmatched. The germline V gene has CDR1 SNHLY and CDR2 FYNNEI. This sequence joins TRBV2 and TRBJ2-7; 8 nucleotides agree with TRBD1. Sequencing was done on a sample of blood buffy coat. This TCR came from a woman between 18 and 75 years old with a cervical HPV16 infection that either progressed to CIN3+ or cleared (not recorded which). Partial CDR3 DNA: TGTGCCAGCAGTACAGGGGGATACGAG. Its translation is CASSTGGYE. The entire CDR3 is CASSTGGYEQYF.